These 13 T cell receptor beta chains came from one sample sequenced in a study of blood T cells in healthy people across ages. The use of a sample-barcoded 5' primer and a J-beta primer mix characterized a second PCR of about 7 to 12 cycles. TCRdb re-derived calls from the 5' RACE reads in MiXCR, one entry per CDR3 protein. The data hold 1,300,000 or so distinct CDR3 sequences, with almost 60% observed a single time. Sequencing was done on a sample of blood. The receptors come from a man in his late teens or twenties in good health.

This sequence joins TRBV4-3 and TRBJ1-4; possible D gene TRBD1, 5 bases. The V gene lost 4 bases and the J gene lost 8 bases, with 20 bases spanning the gap. The germline V gene has CDR1 LGHNA and CDR2 YSLEER. This CDR3 contains 16 residues. The CDR3 is CASSLTGRRGAEKLFF. DNA for the CDR3: TGCGCCAGCAGCCTGACGGGACGGCGAGGGGCCGAAAAACTGTTTTTT.

This chain's CDR3 is CATGPGVAYEQYF. The CDR3 bases are TGTGCCACCGGACCGGGAGTGGCCTACGAGCAGTACTTC. This chain uses TRBV7-2 with TRBJ2-7, with a weak D call TRBD2 (6 bases). The CDR3 is made up of 13 amino acids. V was shortened by 10 bases and J by 2 bases, with 15 bases between the two germline ends. Germline CDR1 SGHTA, CDR2 FQGNSA. The full variable domain, completed using reference TRBV7-2 and TRBJ2-7, is GAGVSQSPSNKVTEKGKDVELRCDPISGHTALYWYRQSLGQGLEFLIYFQGNSAPDKSGLPSDRFSAERTGGSVSTLTIQRTQQEDSAVYLCATGPGVAYEQYFGPGTRLTVT.

This clonotype was counted a few times. V is TRBV18 and J is TRBJ2-7, with 7 bases identical to TRBD2. The V gene end was trimmed by 3 bases and the J gene end by 2 bases; junction bases not matched to a gene: 7. The germline V gene has CDR1 KGHSH and CDR2 LQKENI. CDR3 length: 15 amino acids. The CDR3 DNA sequence: TGTGCCAGCTCACCCCGTGCGGGACTAACCTACGAGCAGTACTTC. Protein sequence: CASSPRAGLTYEQYF.

This clonotype came up a few times. V is TRBV7-2 and J is TRBJ2-7; the D gene could be TRBD1 or TRBD2 (5 bases each). Per germline, CDR1 SGHTA and CDR2 FQGNSA. This CDR3 has 15 residues. The V and J ends lost 5 bases and 7 bases respectively, with 21 bases between them. The CDR3 loop reads CASSPRVGAGREQYF. CDR3 sequence (DNA): TGTGCCAGCAGCCCTCGGGTCGGGGCCGGTAGGGAGCAGTACTTC.

The genes are TRBV5-1 and TRBJ2-5; tentatively, D is TRBD2 (6 bases). Trimming took 0 bases from V and 6 from J, leaving 15 bases between them. The length of the CDR3 is 15 residues. The germline V gene encodes CDR1 SGHRS and CDR2 YFSETQ. The CDR3 is CASSLGPAGFKTQYF. In DNA, the CDR3 is TGCGCCAGCAGCTTGGGGCCGGCGGGGTTTAAGACCCAGTACTTC.

This sequence joins TRBV5-1 and TRBJ1-1, with D possibly matching TRBD1 (5 bases). This CDR3 has 15 amino acids. Between the trimmed V and J ends, which lost 1 base and 3 bases, there was a span of 13 bases. CDR1 SGHRS and CDR2 YFSETQ come from the germline V gene. Written as DNA, the CDR3 is TGCGCCAGCAGCTTGCAGGGACCTTCCCACACTGAAGCTTTCTTT. Its protein product is CASSLQGPSHTEAFF.

The chain employs TRBV20-1 and TRBJ2-3, with 7 bases aligning to TRBD2. This CDR3 is built from 13 residues. The J segment lost 4 bases and the V segment lost 5 bases, leaving 6 bases of the junction unmatched. CDR1 and CDR2 (germline): DFQATT, SNEGSKA (reference sequence). The CDR3 region is CSASRGFADTQYF. The CDR3 bases are TGCAGTGCTTCGCGGGGGTTTGCAGATACGCAGTATTTT.

The table lists this clonotype with a few counts. The chain is built from TRBV5-6 and TRBJ2-7; D gene unclear. The CDR3 contains 14 residues. Germline V lookup: CDR1 SGHDT, CDR2 YYEEEE. Trimming shortened V by 6 bases and J by 2 bases, and 15 bases separated the two germline ends. The CDR3 DNA follows: TGTGCCAGCACCATGCGAGGCTCACCCTACGAGCAGTACTTC. This codes for CASTMRGSPYEQYF.

The CDR3 nucleotides are TGCGCCAGCAGCCTTATCGGACAGGGCTCCATGGGGGGCTACACCTTC. Translating gives CASSLIGQGSMGGYTF. The chain uses TRBV4-3 and TRBJ1-2; 8 bases map to TRBD1. CDR3 length: 16 residues. The junction had 15 bases not matched to a gene; V was cut back by 4 bases and J by 8 bases. Germline CDR1 and CDR2: LGHNA and YSLEER.

The chain uses TRBV4-2 and TRBJ1-2, with a possible D match to TRBD1 (6 bases). CDR3 length: 16 residues. Germline CDR1 is LGHNA and CDR2 is YNFKEQ. Trimming removed 1 base from V and 5 bases from J, with 17 bases in between. CDR3 nucleotide sequence: TGTGCCAGCAGCCAAGTGGAGGGGGGCACCTTTTATGGCTACACCTTC. Translated, it gives CASSQVEGGTFYGYTF.

The chain is built from TRBV4-2 and TRBJ1-2; D not resolved. There are 14 residues in the CDR3. The V and J ends lost 4 bases and 3 bases respectively, with 12 bases between them. Germline V gene data show CDR1 as LGHNA and CDR2 as YNFKEQ. The CDR3 loop reads CASSPPLGDYGYTF. The CDR3, as DNA: TGTGCCAGCAGCCCCCCTCTCGGGGACTATGGCTACACCTTC.

The chain combines TRBV10-2 with TRBJ2-5; TRBD2 matches at 12 bases. CDR1 and CDR2 (germline): WSHSY, SAAADI. This CDR3 contains 16 residues. V was pared by 7 bases and J by 2 bases, with 8 bases of the junction left unmatched. Here the CDR3 DNA reads TGCGCCAGCATCCCGGGACTAGCGGGTCTACAAGAGACCCAGTACTTC. It specifies CASIPGLAGLQETQYF.

This clonotype was counted only a few times. The chain joins TRBV27 to TRBJ2-3; D remains unclear. CDR3 length: 15 residues. CDR1 MNHEY and CDR2 SMNVEV come from the germline V gene (reference sequence). Between the trimmed V and J ends, which lost 0 bases and 3 bases, there was a span of 10 bases. The CDR3, as DNA: TGTGCCAGCAGTTTATCCCATACGTCAACAGATACGCAGTATTTT. This gives the protein CASSLSHTSTDTQYF.